The clone carrying this T cell receptor beta chain came up a few times. Sequencing was performed with immunoSEQ multiplex PCR; in TCRdb, only in-frame clones are kept and a portion is missing. The sample lists approximately 200,000 clones; just over 85% were seen once. The source of the sample is a study of blood T cell repertoires in COVID-19. The V and J ends lost 0 bases and 4 bases respectively, with 10 bases between them. The CDR3 covers 14 residues. Germline-derived CDR1 and CDR2 are WNHNN and SYGVQD (reference sequence). The sequencing sample was made of peripheral blood. The sequence derives from a man aged 45 to 65 with acute or convalescent COVID-19. V and J are TRBV10-1 and TRBJ2-7; a possible D gene is TRBD1 (5 bases). CDR3 sequence (DNA): TGCGCCAGCAGTGAGTCTAGTGACAGATACGAGCAGTACTTC. Translated: CASSESSDRYEQYF.